These 24 T cell receptor beta chains were sequenced from one sample in a study of T cells expressing NK-cell markers. One entry per CDR3 protein, without DNA, is what TCRdb gives after re-calling the 5' RACE reads. Its clone listing holds about 260,000 distinct CDR3 sequences. Sequenced material: blood T cells: a sorted CD56 or NKG2C T cell subset, CD4+ or CD8+ T cells, or bulk PBMC T cells (not recorded which). These receptors all stem from a woman between 18 and 70 years old in good health.

The chain employs TRBV2 and TRBJ1-5; the D call of TRBD1 rests on TCRdb alone, since no DNA is present to check it. CDR1 SNHLY and CDR2 FYNNEI come from the germline V gene. The CDR3 spans 16 residues. The CDR3 spells CASSDWAAYSNQPQHF.

The chain recombines TRBV5-1 with TRBJ2-5; TCRdb indicates TRBD1, and absent DNA this call remains unverified. CDR3 size: 13 residues. Germline lookup yields CDR1 SGHRS and CDR2 YFSETQ. The CDR3 is CASSLSGGETQYF.

The V and J genes are TRBV4-2 and TRBJ1-2; the TCRdb D gene call, TRBD1, has no DNA to confirm it. The germline V gene has CDR1 LGHNA and CDR2 YNFKEQ. CDR3 length: 13 residues. CDR3 region: CASSQVGRDGYTF.

The chain recombines TRBV10-3 with TRBJ1-5; lacking DNA, the TRBD1 call made by TCRdb goes unchecked. CDR1 is ENHRY, CDR2 SYGVKD, per germline. The CDR3 runs 15 residues. CDR3 residues: CAISESGGSNQPQHF.

V is TRBV7-3 and J is TRBJ1-1; there is no DNA to check the TCRdb D call of TRBD1. The CDR3 loop spans 13 amino acids. Germline V gene data show CDR1 as SGHTA and CDR2 as FQGTGA. The CDR3 protein is CASSLNRAGEAFF. Looking up the rest from reference TRBV7-3 and TRBJ1-1 gives the full variable domain: GAGVSQTPSNKVTEKGKYVELRCDPISGHTALYWYRQSLGQGPEFLIYFQGTGAADDSGLPNDRFFAVRPEGSVSTLKIQRTERGDSAVYLCASSLNRAGEAFFGQGTRLTVV.

This chain connects TRBV6-5 to TRBJ2-4. The CDR3 sequence is 17 residues long. Germline loops: CDR1 MNHEY, CDR2 SVGAGI. The CDR3 region is CASSYSGIGVAKNIQYF.

The genes are TRBV14 and TRBJ1-3. CDR3 length: 14 amino acids. In germline, CDR1 is SGHDN, CDR2 FVKESK. CDR3 region: CASSQGLSGNTIYF.

V gene TRBV29-1 combines with J gene TRBJ2-1; TCRdb gives TRBD2 as the D gene, but with no DNA this cannot be confirmed. The CDR3 is 15 residues long. CDR1 SQVTM and CDR2 ANQGSEA come from the germline V gene. The CDR3 loop is CSVRTSGDRTNEQFF.

The gene calls are TRBV28 and TRBJ2-5; absent DNA, TCRdb's TRBD1 call cannot be checked. Looked up from germline, CDR1 is MDHEN and CDR2 is SYDVKM. The CDR3 spans 14 residues. The CDR3 loop reads CATLNTLQGWTQYF.

V and J are TRBV15 and TRBJ2-5; TCRdb reports TRBD2, a call that lacks DNA to check it against. This CDR3 spans 15 amino acids. CDR1 and CDR2 from the germline V gene are LNHNV and YYDKDF (reference sequence). CDR3 sequence: CATSIPSGAQETQYF.

The chain combines TRBV20-1 with TRBJ2-5; absent DNA, TCRdb's TRBD1 call cannot be checked. The CDR3 consists of 14 residues. CDR1 DFQATT and CDR2 SNEGSKA come from the germline V gene (reference sequence). CDR3 loop: CSARSPHPQETQYF.

The rearrangement joins TRBV7-9 to TRBJ2-1. From germline, CDR1 is SEHNR and CDR2 FQNEAQ (reference sequence). There are 13 residues in the CDR3. CDR3 loop: CASSLEDRGEQFF.

This chain joins TRBV3-1 and TRBJ2-1; the D call of TRBD2 rests on TCRdb alone, since no DNA is present to check it. The germline CDR1 and CDR2 sequences are LGHDT and YNNKEL (reference sequence). The CDR3 extends over 17 amino acids. The CDR3 sequence is CASSQGGLAGVANEQFF.

This chain uses TRBV6-5 with TRBJ2-3; TCRdb names TRBD1, which stays unverified in the absence of DNA. Germline CDR1 MNHEY, CDR2 SVGAGI. The CDR3 loop spans 11 amino acids. CDR3 loop: CASNRGDTQYF.

The gene calls are TRBV9 and TRBJ2-5; the TCRdb call, TRBD1, lacks DNA for checking. Germline CDR1 SGDLS, CDR2 YYNGEE. The CDR3 spans 17 residues. CDR3 loop: CASSVGGAGRYQETQHF.

V and J are TRBV18 and TRBJ2-3; TCRdb picks TRBD1, but there is no DNA to check that call. The length of the CDR3 is 12 residues. Germline CDR1 is KGHSH and CDR2 is LQKENI. This CDR3 reads CASSPSGKSVYF.

The rearrangement joins TRBV20-1 to TRBJ2-1; as DNA is missing, the TRBD1 call by TCRdb cannot be tested. This CDR3 spans 14 amino acids. In germline, CDR1 is DFQATT, CDR2 SNEGSKA (reference sequence). The CDR3 protein is CSARRDRVGNEQFF.

The V and J genes are TRBV6-2 or TRBV6-3 and TRBJ2-2; the TRBD1 assignment by TCRdb is unverifiable without DNA. The CDR3 sequence is 16 residues long. Looked up from germline, CDR1 is MNHEY and CDR2 is SVGEGT. CDR3: CASSPAGTGNTGELFF.

The J gene is TRBJ2-2, the V gene TRBV7-7; the TCRdb call, TRBD1, lacks DNA for checking. This CDR3 spans 12 amino acids. Germline CDR1 is SSHAT and CDR2 is FNYEAQ (reference sequence). The CDR3 sequence: CASRTGAGELFF.

This chain joins TRBV7-9 and TRBJ1-1; TCRdb proposes TRBD1, but this gene call is untestable without DNA. Germline-derived CDR1 and CDR2 are SEHNR and FQNEAQ (reference sequence). The CDR3 is 14 residues long. CDR3 residues: CASSTIVGDTEAFF.

CDR3 protein: CSARDTLLGKETQYF. The genes are TRBV20-1 and TRBJ2-5; TCRdb selects TRBD2, and the lack of DNA leaves this call unchecked. The CDR3 is 15 residues long. CDR1 and CDR2 from the germline V gene are DFQATT and SNEGSKA (reference sequence).

This sequence joins TRBV5-6 and TRBJ1-1; no DNA is available, so the TRBD1 call from TCRdb remains unchecked. Germline loops: CDR1 SGHDT, CDR2 YYEEEE. The CDR3 has 12 residues. The CDR3 sequence: CASSQGSAEAFF. The complete variable domain, with remaining parts taken from reference TRBV5-6 and TRBJ1-1, reads DAGVTQSPTHLIKTRGQQVTLRCSPKSGHDTVSWYQQALGQGPQFIFQYYEEEERQRGNFPDRFSGHQFPNYSSELNVNALLLGDSALYLCASSQGSAEAFFGQGTRLTVV.

The CDR3 sequence is CASSEEGFSFGELFF. The gene calls are TRBV2 and TRBJ2-2. Germline CDR1 SNHLY, CDR2 FYNNEI. CDR3 length equals 15 residues.

This chain joins TRBV11-2 and TRBJ2-3; TCRdb returns TRBD2, unconfirmable since there is no DNA. CDR3 length: 18 residues. Germline V gene lookup returns CDR1 SGHAT and CDR2 FQNNGV. The CDR3 here is CASSPLPQLAGVTDTQYF.